These 4 T cell receptor beta chains came from one sample sequenced in a study of graft-versus-host responses after intestinal transplantation (TCRdb year 2021). The time point label, read with the paper, signifies: cells obtained before transplantation from donor or recipient. These TCRs' antigens remain unknown. Library preparation used the immunoSEQ multiplex PCR assay. TCRdb took this table from immuneACCESS and kept in-frame rearrangements with V and J called. Such tables lack part of the clones; where checked against another copy, unresolved V genes explain under half of the gap, and the rest is unexplained. A total of over 40,000 clones appear in this sample, 84% of them only once. The ten most abundant clones make up around 0.48% of the sample. The sample in question was unstimulated CD4+ T cells sorted from spleen or lymph node cells, obtained before transplant. The receptors here all came from a human donor who was the organ donor for an intestinal transplant.

V gene TRBV9 combines with J gene TRBJ1-2; 10 nucleotides match TRBD1. Germline V gene data show CDR1 as SGDLS and CDR2 as YYNGEE. The CDR3 totals 17 residues. The V and J ends lost 0 bases and 4 bases, in that order; junction bases with no gene match: 9. The CDR3 bases are TGTGCCAGCAGCGTAGGCCCCGGACAGGGGGGTTCCTATGGCTACACCTTC. Encoded protein: CASSVGPGQGGSYGYTF.

The chain combines TRBV14 with TRBJ2-1; TRBD2 agrees at 8 bases. CDR3 length: 16 amino acids. Germline V gene data show CDR1 as SGHDN and CDR2 as FVKESK. The ends lost 3 bases at V and 9 bases at J; junction bases unmatched: 13. CDR3 loop: CASSHLGGAGGGEQFF. The CDR3 nucleotides read TGTGCCAGCAGCCACCTCGGCGGGGCGGGGGGAGGTGAGCAGTTCTTC.

This clone was recorded only once. V usage is TRBV5-1 and J usage is TRBJ2-1, with D maybe TRBD2 (6 bases). The germline CDR1 and CDR2 sequences are SGHRS and YFSETQ. The CDR3 runs 17 residues. Trimming pared 4 bases from V and 5 bases from J, leaving 22 bases between. The CDR3 nucleotides read TGCGCCAGCAGCCGATCTCTACAGGAGTGGGGGGACAATGAGCAGTTCTTC. This sequence encodes CASSRSLQEWGDNEQFF.

This clone has just one count. The rearrangement joins TRBV6-1 to TRBJ1-2; 9 bases line up with TRBD1. CDR1 and CDR2 (germline): MNHNS, SASEGT. This CDR3 has 14 amino acids. The V segment lost 5 bases and the J segment 6 bases; nucleotides outside the gene matches: 7. The CDR3 nucleotides read TGTGCCAGCAGTTCTTCCCGGGACAGGGATGGCTACACCTTC. This codes for CASSSSRDRDGYTF.